One and the same sample provided the 12 T cell receptor beta chains below, sequenced in a study of cytomegalovirus exposure and HLA in healthy donors. The primer mix had 60 Vbeta and 13 Jbeta primers. Data came from immunoSEQ multiplex PCR; TCRdb stores just in-frame clones and leaves some out. In the table there are about 55,000 clones, approximately 80% of which are singletons. Sequencing was done on a sample of PBMCs. The receptors derive from a female donor in good health and CMV-seronegative.

This chain links TRBV15 with TRBJ2-1; D is unresolved. Looked up from germline, CDR1 is LNHNV and CDR2 is YYDKDF (reference sequence). This CDR3 has 16 amino acids. V lost 0 bases, J lost 5 bases, and 14 bases lay in between. The CDR3 nucleotides read TGTGCCACCAGCAGAGATTCTGGCGGAGTCCACAATGAGCAGTTCTTC. This gives the protein CATSRDSGGVHNEQFF.

This chain joins TRBV6-6 and TRBJ1-3; D perhaps matches TRBD1 (6 bases). Deletions cut 2 bases from V and 4 bases from J, with 9 bases between. Germline CDR1 and CDR2: MNHNY and SVGAGI (reference sequence). The length of the CDR3 is 14 residues. CDR3 loop: CASSYPGDGNTIYF. CDR3 sequence (DNA): TGTGCCAGCAGTTACCCAGGGGACGGAAACACCATATATTTT.

This clone was seen a single time. This sequence joins TRBV7-8 and TRBJ1-5, with a possible D match to TRBD1 (6 bases). Between the trimmed V and J ends, which lost 1 base and 1 base, there was a span of 14 bases. This CDR3 region has 17 residues. Germline V lookup: CDR1 SGHVS, CDR2 FQNEAQ. CDR3 amino acids: CASSLDLTGRSNQPQHF. CDR3 sequence (DNA): TGTGCCAGCAGCTTAGATCTTACAGGGAGAAGCAATCAGCCCCAGCATTTT.

This chain joins TRBV10-3 and TRBJ2-1, with D perhaps matching TRBD2 (6 bases). The CDR3 has 16 amino acids. The V end lost 0 bases, the J end lost 9 bases, and 18 bases lay between the germline ends. Germline V gives CDR1 ENHRY, CDR2 SYGVKD. The CDR3 nucleotides are TGTGCCATCAGTGAGTCGAGACTAGGGCGGGTGGGTGAGCAGTTCTTC. This codes for CAISESRLGRVGEQFF.

This clone showed up just a few times. The chain employs TRBV29-1 and TRBJ2-2; 10 nucleotides align to TRBD1. The length of the CDR3 is 15 residues. Germline trimming cut 6 bases from V and 5 bases from J; bases unmatched to any gene: 9. Germline loops: CDR1 SQVTM, CDR2 ANQGSEA. CDR3 coding DNA: TGCAGCGTAGGAGCCGGGACAGGGGTTACCGGGGAGCTGTTTTTT. This encodes CSVGAGTGVTGELFF.

The chain joins TRBV28 to TRBJ1-1, with 7 bases identical to TRBD1. Trimming at V came to 4 bases and at J to 2 bases, leaving 7 bases not matched to a gene. Per the germline V gene, CDR1 is MDHEN and CDR2 is SYDVKM. This CDR3 spans 15 amino acids. This CDR3 is CASSSQGGANTEAFF. The CDR3, as DNA: TGTGCCAGCAGTTCCCAGGGGGGTGCTAACACTGAAGCTTTCTTT.

The genes are TRBV10-3 and TRBJ2-1; D perhaps matches TRBD2 (6 bases). V was clipped by 2 bases and J by 7 bases, with 15 bases between them. The germline V gene has CDR1 ENHRY and CDR2 SYGVKD. The CDR3 is 15 residues long. The CDR3 here is CAISETSSNRNEQFF. For the CDR3, the DNA is TGTGCCATCAGTGAGACTAGCTCCAACCGGAATGAGCAGTTCTTC.

This CDR3 reads CASSSYGHRGGAQGPYEKLFF. CDR3 sequence (DNA): TGTGCCAGCAGTTCATATGGGCACCGGGGGGGGGCGCAGGGCCCTTATGAAAAACTGTTTTTT. The chain couples TRBV28 to TRBJ1-4; a possible D gene is TRBD1 (6 bases). Germline CDR1 MDHEN, CDR2 SYDVKM. The V gene lost 4 bases and the J gene lost 6 bases, with 33 bases spanning the gap. The CDR3 loop spans 21 amino acids.

CDR3 bases: TGCAGCGTGCTTGGGGGGGGGCTCGGAGATACGCAGTATTTT. Translated, it gives CSVLGGGLGDTQYF. The rearrangement uses TRBV29-1 and TRBJ2-3; tentative D call: TRBD2 (7 bases). Trimming stripped 6 bases from V and 5 bases from J, with 18 bases between. CDR1 is SQVTM and CDR2 is ANQGSEA in the germline V gene. The CDR3 has 14 residues.

V is TRBV14 and J is TRBJ2-1; D is unresolved. Trimming shortened V by 0 bases and J by 2 bases, and 11 bases separated the two germline ends. Germline CDR1 SGHDN, CDR2 FVKESK. This CDR3 is 16 amino acids long. This CDR3 is CASSQDLTPTYNEQFF. Here the CDR3 DNA reads TGTGCCAGCAGCCAAGATCTGACTCCTACCTACAATGAGCAGTTCTTC.

The rearrangement links TRBV11-2 to TRBJ1-1, with D perhaps TRBD1 (5 bases). V was trimmed by 6 bases and J by 0 bases, leaving 14 bases between them. This CDR3 comprises 15 residues. The V gene's germline CDR1 is SGHAT and CDR2 FQNNGV. DNA for the CDR3: TGTGCCAGCAGTCCGAGGAGGGGACTGAACACTGAAGCTTTCTTT. It yields the protein CASSPRRGLNTEAFF.

This chain joins TRBV29-1 and TRBJ1-2, with 11 bases aligning to TRBD1. The CDR3 totals 12 residues. The germline V gene encodes CDR1 SQVTM and CDR2 ANQGSEA. J gave up 8 bases and V 6 bases, and 5 bases lay outside the gene matches. In DNA, the CDR3 is TGCAGCGTGGGGGACAGGGGGGGCGGCTACACCTTC. Protein product: CSVGDRGGGYTF.